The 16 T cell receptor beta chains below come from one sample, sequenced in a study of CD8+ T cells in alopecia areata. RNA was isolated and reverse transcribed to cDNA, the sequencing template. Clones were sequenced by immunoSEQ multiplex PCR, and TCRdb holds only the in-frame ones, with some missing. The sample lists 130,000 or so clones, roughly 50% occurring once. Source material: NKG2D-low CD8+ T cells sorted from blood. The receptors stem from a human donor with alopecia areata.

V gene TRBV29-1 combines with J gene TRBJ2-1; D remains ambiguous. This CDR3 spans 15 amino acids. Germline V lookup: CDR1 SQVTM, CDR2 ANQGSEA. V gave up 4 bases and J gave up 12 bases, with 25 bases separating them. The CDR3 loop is CSVGRTTYESMTQFF. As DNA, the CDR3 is TGCAGCGTTGGAAGGACGACTTATGAGTCAATGACGCAGTTCTTC.

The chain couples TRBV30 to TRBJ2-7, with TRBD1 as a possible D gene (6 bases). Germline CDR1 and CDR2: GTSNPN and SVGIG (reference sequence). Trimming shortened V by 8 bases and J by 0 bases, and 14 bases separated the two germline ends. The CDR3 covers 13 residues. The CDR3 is CAQDSDSSYEQYF. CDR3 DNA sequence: TGTGCCCAGGACAGCGACAGCTCCTACGAGCAGTACTTC.

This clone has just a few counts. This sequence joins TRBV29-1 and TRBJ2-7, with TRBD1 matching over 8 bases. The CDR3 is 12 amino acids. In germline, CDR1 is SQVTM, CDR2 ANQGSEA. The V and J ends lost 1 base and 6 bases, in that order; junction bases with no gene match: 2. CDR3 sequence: CSVEAGTGEQYF. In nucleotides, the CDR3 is TGCAGCGTTGAAGCCGGGACAGGCGAGCAGTACTTC.

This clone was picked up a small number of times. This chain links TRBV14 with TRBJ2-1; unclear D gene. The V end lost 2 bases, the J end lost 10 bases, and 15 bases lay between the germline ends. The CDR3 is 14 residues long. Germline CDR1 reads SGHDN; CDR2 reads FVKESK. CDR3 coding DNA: TGTGCCAGCAGCCAATCACCATCCTCGCGAGAGCAGTTCTTC. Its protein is CASSQSPSSREQFF.

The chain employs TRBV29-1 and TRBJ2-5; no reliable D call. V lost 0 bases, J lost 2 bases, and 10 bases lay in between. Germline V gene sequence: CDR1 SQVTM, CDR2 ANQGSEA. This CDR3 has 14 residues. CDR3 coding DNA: TGCAGCGTTGAAGATCTTATAGGGCAAGAGACCCAGTACTTC. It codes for CSVEDLIGQETQYF.

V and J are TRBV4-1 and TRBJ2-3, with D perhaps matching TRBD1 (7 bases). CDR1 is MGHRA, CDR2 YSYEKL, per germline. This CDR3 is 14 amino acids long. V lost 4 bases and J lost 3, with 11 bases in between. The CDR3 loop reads CASSLADRTDTQYF. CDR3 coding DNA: TGCGCCAGCAGCCTAGCGGACAGGACAGATACGCAGTATTTT.

The CDR3 DNA follows: TGCAGCGTTCGCTACCTGGACAGGGGTTCCGAGCAGTACTTC. This translates into CSVRYLDRGSEQYF. The V call is TRBV29-1, the J call TRBJ2-7, with 9 bases matching TRBD1. CDR3 length: 14 residues. Germline CDR1 reads SQVTM; CDR2 reads ANQGSEA. V gave up 5 bases and J gave up 6 bases; unmatched junction bases: 11.

CDR3 loop: CASTAKPYNEQFF. The CDR3 nucleotides are TGTGCCAGCACCGCAAAACCGTACAATGAGCAGTTCTTC. The chain links TRBV2 to TRBJ2-1; D unclear. Looked up from germline, CDR1 is SNHLY and CDR2 is FYNNEI. V was trimmed by 7 bases and J by 4 bases, leaving 11 bases between them. This CDR3 contains 13 residues.

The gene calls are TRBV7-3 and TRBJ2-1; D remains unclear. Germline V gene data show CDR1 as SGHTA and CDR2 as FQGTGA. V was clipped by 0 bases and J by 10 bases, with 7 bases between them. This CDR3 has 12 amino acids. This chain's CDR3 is CASSLTTNEQFF. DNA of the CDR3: TGTGCCAGCAGCTTAACAACGAACGAGCAGTTCTTC.

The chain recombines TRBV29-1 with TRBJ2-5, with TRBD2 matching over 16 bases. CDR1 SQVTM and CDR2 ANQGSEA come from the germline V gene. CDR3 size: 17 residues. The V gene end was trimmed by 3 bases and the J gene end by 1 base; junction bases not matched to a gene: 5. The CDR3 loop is CSVEAGTSGRAQETQYF. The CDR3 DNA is TGCAGCGTTGAGGCCGGGACTAGCGGGAGGGCCCAAGAGACCCAGTACTTC.

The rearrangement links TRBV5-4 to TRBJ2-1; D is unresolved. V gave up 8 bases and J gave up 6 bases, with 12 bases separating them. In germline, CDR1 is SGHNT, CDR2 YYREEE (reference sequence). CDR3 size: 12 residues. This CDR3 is CASQDGRNEQFF. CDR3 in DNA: TGTGCCAGTCAGGACGGACGCAATGAGCAGTTCTTC.

DNA of the CDR3: TGCAGCGTTGAGGACGGTGGGCGGGAGTCCTACGAGCAGTACTTC. As protein: CSVEDGGRESYEQYF. This sequence joins TRBV29-1 and TRBJ2-7, with 7 bases that match TRBD2. Germline lookup yields CDR1 SQVTM and CDR2 ANQGSEA. This CDR3 is built from 15 residues. The ends lost 3 bases at V and 1 base at J; junction bases unmatched: 9.

CDR3 protein: CASSRRDRDNGYTF. CDR3 coding DNA: TGCGCCAGCAGTCGGCGGGACAGGGATAATGGCTACACCTTC. The rearrangement joins TRBV23-1 to TRBJ1-2; 9 bases line up with TRBD1. TRBV23-1 is identified as an open reading frame with a role that is uncertain. The CDR3 covers 14 residues. Trimming at V came to 4 bases and at J to 6 bases, leaving 6 bases not matched to a gene.

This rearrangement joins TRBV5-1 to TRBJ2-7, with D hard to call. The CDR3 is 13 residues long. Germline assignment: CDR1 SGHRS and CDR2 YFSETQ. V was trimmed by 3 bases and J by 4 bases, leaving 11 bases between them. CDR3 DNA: TGCGCCAGCAGCTCTTCGCCTGGATACGAGCAGTACTTC. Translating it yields CASSSSPGYEQYF. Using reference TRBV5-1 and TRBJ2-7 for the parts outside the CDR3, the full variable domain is KAGVTQTPRYLIKTRGQQVTLSCSPISGHRSVSWYQQTPGQGLQFLFEYFSETQRNKGNFPGRFSGRQFSNSRSEMNVSTLELGDSALYLCASSSSPGYEQYFGPGTRLTVT.

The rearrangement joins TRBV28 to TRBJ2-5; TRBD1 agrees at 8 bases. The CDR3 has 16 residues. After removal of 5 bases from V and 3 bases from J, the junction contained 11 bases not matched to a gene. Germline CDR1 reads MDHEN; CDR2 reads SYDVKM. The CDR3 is CASSLKTGALKETQYF. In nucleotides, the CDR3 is TGTGCCAGCAGTCTCAAGACAGGGGCTTTAAAAGAGACCCAGTACTTC.

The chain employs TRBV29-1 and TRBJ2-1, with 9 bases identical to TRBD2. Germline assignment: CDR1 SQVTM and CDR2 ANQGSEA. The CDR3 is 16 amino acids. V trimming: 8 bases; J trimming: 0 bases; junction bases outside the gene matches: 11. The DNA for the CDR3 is TGCAGCTCTAGCGGGAAGGCCTCAAGCTCCTACAATGAGCAGTTCTTC. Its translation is CSSSGKASSSYNEQFF.